A selection of T cell receptor beta chains follows, all from one sample in a study of control samples from healthy donors and cancer patients. Clones were sequenced by immunoSEQ multiplex PCR, and TCRdb holds only the in-frame ones, with some missing. The sample comprises roughly 120,000 clones, 70% to 90% of which are singletons, and approximately 2.2% rests with the top ten. The sequencing input was blood. Every receptor here comes from a woman between 65 and 79 years old in good health. CDR3s include the opening cysteine and the closing phenylalanine or tryptophan. Clone size, where shown, is once, few, many, or a class for clones that have expanded.

j_call	v_call	cdr3_length	clone_size	cdr3_aa
TRBJ1-2	TRBV25-1	14	NA	CASSGTSAGYGYTF
TRBJ1-4	TRBV27	16	NA	CASSGRVVAGSEKLFF
TRBJ1-1	TRBV5-1	15	NA	CASSLGGTGGSEAFF
TRBJ1-2	TRBV28	13	NA	CASSQGSYPGYTF
TRBJ2-5	TRBV5-4	13	NA	CASSQGAIETQYF
TRBJ2-3	TRBV2	14	NA	CASRPGGGRDTQYF
TRBJ1-3	TRBV5-6	14	NA	CASRLVGAGNTIYF
TRBJ2-7	TRBV6-6	15	NA	CASSSSGTRTYEQYF
TRBJ1-1	TRBV7-9	15	NA	CASSPPGRGDTEAFF
TRBJ1-1	TRBV6-5	13	NA	CASSSWVDTEAFF
TRBJ1-2	TRBV27	13	NA	CASSLAEDYGYTF
TRBJ2-7	TRBV2	13	NA	CASRRAGSYEQYF
TRBJ1-1	TRBV27	15	NA	CASSPSTGGDTEAFF
TRBJ2-7	TRBV20-1	12	NA	CSASLQGGEQYF
TRBJ2-7	TRBV15	13	NA	CATSASLNYEQYF
TRBJ2-1	TRBV4-1	15	once	CASSHTGVRYNEQFF
TRBJ2-5	TRBV9	15	NA	CASSSPRAYEETQYF
TRBJ2-7	TRBV11-3	13	NA	CASSPWGNNEQYF
TRBJ1-1	TRBV24-1	13	NA	CATRGEGVTEAFF
TRBJ2-2	TRBV7-3	16	NA	CASSPGLAGRTGELFF
TRBJ1-2	TRBV3-1/TRBV3-2	16	NA	CASSQRDREDLYGYTF
TRBJ1-2	TRBV29-1	16	NA	CSVEGSSGGLGYGYTF
TRBJ2-2	TRBV6-4	13	once	CASSEGDTGELFF
TRBJ2-1	TRBV27	19	NA	CASSLYLPTSGGGNNEQFF
TRBJ1-1	TRBV18	14	NA	CASSRTAMNTEAFF
TRBJ1-3	TRBV7-2	14	NA	CASRRTVSGNTIYF
TRBJ1-2	TRBV7-9	17	NA	CASSRGAGTDANYGYTF
TRBJ2-4	TRBV9	15	NA	CASSVEGFRGDIQYF
TRBJ1-2	TRBV5-1	16	NA	CASSFTTETQNYGYTF
TRBJ1-3	TRBV3-1/TRBV3-2	15	NA	CASSQDILGGNTIYF
TRBJ1-2	TRBV29-1	13	NA	CSVEGGTVYGYTF
TRBJ1-1	TRBV6-5	13	NA	CASNQGDNTEAFF
TRBJ1-2	TRBV4-1	15	NA	CASSQDDGPNYGYTF
TRBJ1-4	TRBV6-5	13	NA	CASSRQWNEKLFF
TRBJ2-5	TRBV6-6	15	NA	CASSYRQGAGETQYF
TRBJ1-2	TRBV6-5	15	NA	CASTSQGYNHYGYTF
TRBJ1-6	TRBV5-4	14	NA	CASSATGLDSPLHF
TRBJ1-3	TRBV19	14	NA	CASSIYRPVNTIYF
TRBJ2-2	TRBV19	16	NA	CASSAPRTGRDGELFF
TRBJ2-3	TRBV5-1	16	NA	CASSSGLAGGPDTQYF
TRBJ1-2	TRBV7-2	14	NA	CASSLYPQLYGYTF
TRBJ2-5	TRBV5-4	16	NA	CASSPPPLAGQETQYF
TRBJ1-1	TRBV4-1	13	NA	CASSRAGITEAFF
TRBJ1-2	TRBV7-9	13	NA	CASSLVGHYGYTF
TRBJ2-1	TRBV9	15	NA	CASSVAGISYNEQFF
TRBJ1-2	TRBV5-1	13	NA	CASSLSRTYGYTF
TRBJ2-5	TRBV3-1/TRBV3-2	11	NA	CASSQVSSYYF
TRBJ2-2	TRBV24-1	13	NA	CATSALTTGELFF
TRBJ2-3	TRBV9	15	NA	CASSVAPVPRDTQYF
TRBJ2-5	TRBV11-1	16	few	CASSLARGEPQETQYF
TRBJ2-2	TRBV2	13	NA	CASMTGHTGELFF
TRBJ2-7	TRBV18	11	NA	CASSGQGKQYF
TRBJ1-2	TRBV2	11	NA	CATGTEYGYTF
TRBJ1-6	TRBV27	16	NA	CASSLSGTVGNSPLHF
TRBJ2-2	TRBV5-1	17	NA	CASSVPSGEPNTGELFF
TRBJ2-2	TRBV5-8	15	NA	CASSLPNRGTGELFF
TRBJ2-6	TRBV4-3	15	NA	CASSQDLSETNVLTF
TRBJ1-1	TRBV11-2	15	NA	CASSPRGGGDTEAFF
TRBJ2-1	TRBV7-2	15	NA	CASSLAQGYYNEQFF
TRBJ1-5	TRBV5-1	15	NA	CASSWTSDLNQPQHF